This record covers a single T cell receptor beta chain. The data derive from a study of blood T cell repertoires in COVID-19. Study summary: Sample material is recorded as cDNA or gDNA derived from T cells, B-cell-depleted T cells, or PBMCs.

Original processing notes: Estimated nucleated cell counts came from reference gene primer amplification. Libraries were prepared by immunoSEQ multiplex PCR; TCRdb keeps only in-frame clonotypes and omits some of them. V, J and clone size are taken as reported in that table, and D and trimming were inferred from the DNA itself. The sample yields around 230,000 clones, approximately 88% seen once. The germline gives CDR1 SNHLY, CDR2 FYNNEI. V lost 6 bases and J lost 1; bases outside the gene matches: 9. CDR3 length: 17 residues. This rearrangement joins TRBV2 to TRBJ2-3, with 11 bases that match TRBD2. The TCR comes from a woman in her forties with acute COVID-19. Input material: PBMCs or T cells enriched from blood (not recorded which). CDR3 DNA: TGTGCCAGCAGCCAGTTTTTAGCGGGGGGGGGCACAGATACGCAGTATTTT. It translates to CASSQFLAGGGTDTQYF.